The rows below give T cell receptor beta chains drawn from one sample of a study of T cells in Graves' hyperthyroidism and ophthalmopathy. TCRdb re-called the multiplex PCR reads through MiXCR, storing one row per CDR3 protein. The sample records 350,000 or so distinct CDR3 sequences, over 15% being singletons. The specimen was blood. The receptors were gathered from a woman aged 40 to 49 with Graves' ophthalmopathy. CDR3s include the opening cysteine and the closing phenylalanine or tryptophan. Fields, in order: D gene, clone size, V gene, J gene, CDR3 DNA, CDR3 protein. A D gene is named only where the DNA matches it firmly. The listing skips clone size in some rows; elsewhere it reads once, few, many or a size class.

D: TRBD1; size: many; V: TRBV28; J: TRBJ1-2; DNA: TGTGCCAGCAGAACTGGACAGGGGGCTCGAGGCTACACCTTC; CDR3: CASRTGQGARGYTF
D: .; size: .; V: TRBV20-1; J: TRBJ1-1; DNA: TGCAGTGCTAGAGTCGAGGGATTAACTGAAGCTTTCTTT; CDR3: CSARVEGLTEAFF
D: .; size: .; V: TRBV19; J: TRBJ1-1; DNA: TGTGCCAGTAGTATAGTCTTGGGGGCACAGTCGAACACTGAAGCTTCCTTT; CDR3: CASSIVLGAQSNTEASF
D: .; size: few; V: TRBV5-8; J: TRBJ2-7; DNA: TGTGCCAGCAGCTTGGAGGACTCCTACGAGCAGTACTTC; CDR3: CASSLEDSYEQYF
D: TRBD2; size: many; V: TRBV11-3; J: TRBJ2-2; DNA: TGTGCCAGCAGCTTACGTGGCGGGAGAGGCACCGGGGAGCTGTTTTTT; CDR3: CASSLRGGRGTGELFF
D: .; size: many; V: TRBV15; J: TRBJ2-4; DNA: TGTGCCACCAGCAGGGACCAGGGTACCAAAAACATTCAGTACTTC; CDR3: CATSRDQGTKNIQYF
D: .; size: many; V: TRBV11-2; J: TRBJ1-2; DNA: TGTGCCAGCAGCAGTAACACAGGCAGCAGTCCCTATGGCTACACCTTC; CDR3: CASSSNTGSSPYGYTF
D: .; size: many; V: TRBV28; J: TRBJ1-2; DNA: TGTGCCACCACTGAGGGACAATTCTATGGCTACACCTTC; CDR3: CATTEGQFYGYTF
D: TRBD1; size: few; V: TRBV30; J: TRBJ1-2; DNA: TGTGCCTGGGGACAGGGGCACGGAGGCTACACCTTC; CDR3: CAWGQGHGGYTF
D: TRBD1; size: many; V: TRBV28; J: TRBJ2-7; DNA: TGTGCCAGCAAGATGACAGGGGGATCCTACGAGCAGTACTTC; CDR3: CASKMTGGSYEQYF
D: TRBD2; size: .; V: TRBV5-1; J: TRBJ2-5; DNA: TGCGCCAGCAGCTTGGGGGCTAGCGGGGGACAAGAGACCCAGTACTTC; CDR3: CASSLGASGGQETQYF
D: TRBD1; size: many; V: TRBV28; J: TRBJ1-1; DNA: TGTGCCAGCCGCACAGGGGCCGCTGAAGCTTTCTTT; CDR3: CASRTGAAEAFF
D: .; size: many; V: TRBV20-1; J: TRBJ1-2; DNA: TGCAGTGCTAGAGATCGTGGCAGGACGGATAGGGGCTACACCTTC; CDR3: CSARDRGRTDRGYTF
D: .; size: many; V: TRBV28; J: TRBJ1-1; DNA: TGTGCCAGCAGGTCAGGGGACACGAACACTGAAGCTTTCTTT; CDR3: CASRSGDTNTEAFF
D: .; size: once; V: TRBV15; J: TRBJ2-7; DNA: TGTGCCACCAGGGAGCGGCACCTATGGGAGCAGCACTTC; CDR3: CATRERHLWEQHF
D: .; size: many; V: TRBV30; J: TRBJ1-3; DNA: TGTGCCTGGAATAGCGGACAGCGCTCTGGAAACACCATATATTTT; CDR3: CAWNSGQRSGNTIYF
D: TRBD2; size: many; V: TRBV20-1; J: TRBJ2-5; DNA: TGCAGTGCAATTGGGACTAGCGGGAGGTCGGAGACCCAGTACTTC; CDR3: CSAIGTSGRSETQYF
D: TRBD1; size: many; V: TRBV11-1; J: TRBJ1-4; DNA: TGTGCCAGCAGCCCCCGACAGGGCACCGTTGCAACTAATGAAAAACTGTTTTTT; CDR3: CASSPRQGTVATNEKLFF
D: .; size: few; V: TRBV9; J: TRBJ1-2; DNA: TGTACCAGCAGCGTAGATCTTAACTATGGCTACACCTTC; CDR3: CTSSVDLNYGYTF
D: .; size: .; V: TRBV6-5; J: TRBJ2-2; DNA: TGTGCCAGCAGTTACTATAGCGTGAGCACCGGGGAGCTGTTTTTT; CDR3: CASSYYSVSTGELFF
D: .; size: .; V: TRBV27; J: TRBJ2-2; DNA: TGTGCCAGCAATTGGTGGACCGGGGAGCTGTTTTTT; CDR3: CASNWWTGELFF
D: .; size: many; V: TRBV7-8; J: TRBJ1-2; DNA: TGTGCCAGCAGCGAAAGACCATTTAACTATGGCTACACCTTC; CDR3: CASSERPFNYGYTF
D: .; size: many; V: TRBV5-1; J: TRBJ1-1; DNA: TGCGCCAGCAGCTTGTTAGGGACCATGAACACTGAAGCTTTCTTT; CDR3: CASSLLGTMNTEAFF
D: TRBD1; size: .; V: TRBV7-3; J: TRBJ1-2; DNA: TGTGCCAGCAGCGCCCAACCGGGACAGGGGTATGGCTACACCTTC; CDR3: CASSAQPGQGYGYTF
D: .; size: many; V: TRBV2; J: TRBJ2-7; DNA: TGTGCCAGCACCGTGACATCGCAATCCTACGAGCAGTACTTC; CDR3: CASTVTSQSYEQYF
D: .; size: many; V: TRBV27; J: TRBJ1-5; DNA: TGTGCCAGCAGCTACAGGGCCCGCAATCAGCCCCAGCATTTT; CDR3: CASSYRARNQPQHF
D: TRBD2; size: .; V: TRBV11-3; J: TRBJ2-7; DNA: TGTGCCAGCAGCTTAGGGACTAGCGGGACCTACTACGAGCAGTACTTC; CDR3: CASSLGTSGTYYEQYF
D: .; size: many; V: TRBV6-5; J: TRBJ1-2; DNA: TGTGCCAGCAGTTACTCGACGAATAGACCCTATGGCTACACCTTC; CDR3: CASSYSTNRPYGYTF
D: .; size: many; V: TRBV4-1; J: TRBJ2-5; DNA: TGCGCCAGCAGCCAAGATGGTAAGGGGTGGAGGAAAGAGACCCAGTACTTC; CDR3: CASSQDGKGWRKETQYF
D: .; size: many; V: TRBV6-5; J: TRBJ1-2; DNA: TGTGCCAGCAGAAGGAAGGGGTTGGACTATGGCTACACCTTC; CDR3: CASRRKGLDYGYTF
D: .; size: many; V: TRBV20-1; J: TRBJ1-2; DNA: TGCAGTGCGTCGTATTACCAGGGGTATGGCTACACCTTC; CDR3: CSASYYQGYGYTF
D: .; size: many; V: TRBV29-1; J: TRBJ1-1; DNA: TGCAGCGTTCGCGACACTGAAGCTTTCTTT; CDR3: CSVRDTEAFF
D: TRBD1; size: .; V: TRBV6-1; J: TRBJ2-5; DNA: TGTGCCACGGGACAGGGGGTGGGAGAGACCCAGTACTTC; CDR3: CATGQGVGETQYF
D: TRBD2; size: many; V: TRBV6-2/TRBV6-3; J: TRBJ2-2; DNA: TGTGCCAGCAGGAGACTAGCGGGTTTTAACACCGGGGAGCTGTTTTTT; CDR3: CASRRLAGFNTGELFF
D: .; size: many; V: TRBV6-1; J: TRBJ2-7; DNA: TGTGCCAGCAGTGAAGGTTGGGGGATTGGTTCCGAGCAGTACTTC; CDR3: CASSEGWGIGSEQYF
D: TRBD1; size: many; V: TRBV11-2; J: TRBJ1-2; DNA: TGTGCCAGCAGGGAGGGACAGGCGGGGATAGGTGGCTACACCTTC; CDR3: CASREGQAGIGGYTF
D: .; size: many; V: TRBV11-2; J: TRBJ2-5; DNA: TGTGCCAGCAGCTCTTATATGCTTGTCGGGGGACAAGAGACCCAGTACTTC; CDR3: CASSSYMLVGGQETQYF
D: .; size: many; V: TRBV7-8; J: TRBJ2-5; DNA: TGTGCCAGCAGCCCCCCAGGGGTTCGGGAAGAGACCCAGTACTTC; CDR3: CASSPPGVREETQYF
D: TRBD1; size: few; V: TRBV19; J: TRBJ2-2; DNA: TGTGCCAGTCGCCACAGGGGCGCCGGGGAGCTGTTTTTT; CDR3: CASRHRGAGELFF
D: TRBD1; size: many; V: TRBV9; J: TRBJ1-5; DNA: TGTGCCAGCAGCGGGACAGGGGGCTCGGGTGCGCCCCAGCATTTT; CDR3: CASSGTGGSGAPQHF
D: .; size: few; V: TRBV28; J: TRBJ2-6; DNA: TGTGCCAGCAGTTTATCGACAGCTGGGGCCAACGTCCTGACTTTC; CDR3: CASSLSTAGANVLTF
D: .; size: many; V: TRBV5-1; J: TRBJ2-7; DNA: TGCGCCAGCAGCGTACAGGTCGAGTACGAGCAGTACTTC; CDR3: CASSVQVEYEQYF
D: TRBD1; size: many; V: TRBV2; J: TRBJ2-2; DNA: TGTGCCAGCAGTCCGGACAGGGTGAAAGTCACCGGGGAGCTGTTTTTT; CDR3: CASSPDRVKVTGELFF
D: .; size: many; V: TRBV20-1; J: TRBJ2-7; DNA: TGCAGTGCCCGACAGGCCTCCTACGAGCAGTACTTC; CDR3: CSARQASYEQYF
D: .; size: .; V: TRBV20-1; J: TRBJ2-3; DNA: TGCAGTGCTAGAGATCGAAGGAGCCCCAGGGGCACAGATACGCAGTATTTT; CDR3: CSARDRRSPRGTDTQYF
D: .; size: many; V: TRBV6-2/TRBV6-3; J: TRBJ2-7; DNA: TGTGCCAGCAGTTACTCGAAACTCGGACATGACCGATACGAGCAGTACTTC; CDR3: CASSYSKLGHDRYEQYF
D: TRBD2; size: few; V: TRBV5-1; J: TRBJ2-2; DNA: TGCGCCAGCAGCTTCTCGGGGGGTGATACCGGGGAGCTGTTTTTT; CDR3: CASSFSGGDTGELFF
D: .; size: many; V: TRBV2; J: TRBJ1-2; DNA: TGTGCCAGCAGTGAGAGACAGGAATTCCATGGCTACACCTTC; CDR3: CASSERQEFHGYTF
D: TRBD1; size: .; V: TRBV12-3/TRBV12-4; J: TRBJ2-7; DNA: TGTGCCAGCAGCCGTACAGACAGGGCTGGGTACGAGCAGTACTTC; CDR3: CASSRTDRAGYEQYF
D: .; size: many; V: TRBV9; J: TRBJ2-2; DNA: TGTGCCAGCAGTTACAGGGAAACCGGGGAGCTGTTTTTT; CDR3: CASSYRETGELFF
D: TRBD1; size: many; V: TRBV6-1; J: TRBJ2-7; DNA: TGTGCCAGCCGGACAGGGACCGAGCAGTACTTC; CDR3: CASRTGTEQYF
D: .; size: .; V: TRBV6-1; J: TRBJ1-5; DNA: TGTGCCAGCAGTGCGGACTACCTCGGTCAGCCCCAGCATTTT; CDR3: CASSADYLGQPQHF
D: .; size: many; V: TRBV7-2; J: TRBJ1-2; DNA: TGTGCCAGCAGCCCCAGCTACGATGGCCACACCTTC; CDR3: CASSPSYDGHTF
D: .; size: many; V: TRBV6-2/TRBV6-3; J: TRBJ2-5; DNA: TGTGCCAGCAGACGATTAGGGACTCAAGAGACCCAGTACTTC; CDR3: CASRRLGTQETQYF
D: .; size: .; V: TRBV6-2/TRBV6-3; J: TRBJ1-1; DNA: TGTGCCAGCAGAAAAGACACGAACACTGAAGCTTTCTTT; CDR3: CASRKDTNTEAFF
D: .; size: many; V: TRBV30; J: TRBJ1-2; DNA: TGTGCCTGGAGCTACAACCGCTACTATGGCTACACCTTC; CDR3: CAWSYNRYYGYTF
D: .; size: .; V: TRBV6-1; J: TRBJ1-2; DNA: TGTGCCAGCAGTGAGCACGGGACAAGCTATGGCTACATCTTC; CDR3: CASSEHGTSYGYIF
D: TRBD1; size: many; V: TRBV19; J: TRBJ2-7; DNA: TGTGCCAGTACCGCGACAGGGACGACGTACGAGCAGTACTTC; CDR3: CASTATGTTYEQYF
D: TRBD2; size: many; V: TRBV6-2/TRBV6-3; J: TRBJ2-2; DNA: TGTGCCAGCAGATCCCGCGGACTAGCGGTCGCGAACACCGGGGAGCTGTTTTTT; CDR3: CASRSRGLAVANTGELFF
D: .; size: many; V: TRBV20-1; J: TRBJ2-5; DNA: TGCAGTGCTAGAGAACTAGCTCCGTCGGAGACCCAGTACTTC; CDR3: CSARELAPSETQYF